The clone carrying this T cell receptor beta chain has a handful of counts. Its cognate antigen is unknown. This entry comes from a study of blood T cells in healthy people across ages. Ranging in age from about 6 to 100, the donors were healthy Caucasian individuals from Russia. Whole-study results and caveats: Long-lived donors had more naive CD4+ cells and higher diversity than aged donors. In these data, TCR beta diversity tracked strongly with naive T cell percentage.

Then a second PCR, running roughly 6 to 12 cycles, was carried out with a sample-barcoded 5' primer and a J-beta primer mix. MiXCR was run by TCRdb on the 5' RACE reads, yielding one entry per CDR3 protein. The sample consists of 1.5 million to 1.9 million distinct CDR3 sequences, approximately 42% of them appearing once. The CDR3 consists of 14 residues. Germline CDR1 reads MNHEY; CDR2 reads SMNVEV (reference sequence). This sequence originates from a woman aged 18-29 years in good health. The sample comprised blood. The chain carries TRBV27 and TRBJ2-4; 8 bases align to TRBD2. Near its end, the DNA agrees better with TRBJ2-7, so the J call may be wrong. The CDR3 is CASSTSSAGVEQYF. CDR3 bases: TGTGCCAGCAGTACATCCTCAGCGGGGGTCGAGCAGTACTTC.